Listed here are 3 T cell receptor beta chains from one sample, sequenced in a study of Ad26.COV2.S vaccination and SARS-CoV-2 variants. Treatment meaning: 19 received Ad26.COV2.S at low or high dose, single or two shots; several received placebo; per-sample allocation not given. Samples analyzed were those drawn on day 63 after the first vaccine or placebo injection. TCRdb keeps only in-frame clones here, not all; method: immunoSEQ multiplex PCR. This table has 410,000 or so clones, approximately 92% appearing once. Sequenced here: peripheral blood, sampled in a trial of Ad26.COV2.S vaccine versus placebo. All receptors derive from a person aged 18-65 years who received the Ad26.COV2.S COVID-19 vaccine or a placebo.

The rearrangement joins TRBV15 to TRBJ2-1, with a possible D match to TRBD2 (5 bases). The V and J ends lost 9 bases and 0 bases respectively, with 12 bases between them. The CDR3 has 14 residues. The V gene's germline CDR1 is LNHNV and CDR2 YYDKDF (reference sequence). The CDR3 sequence is CATRDYSSYNEQFF. For the CDR3, the DNA is TGTGCCACGAGAGACTATAGCTCCTACAATGAGCAGTTCTTC.

DNA for the CDR3: TGTGCCAGCAGCAAAGCCAAAATAACCGGGACTAGCGGACACCAAGAGACCCAGTACTTC. Residues: CASSKAKITGTSGHQETQYF. The chain combines TRBV21-1 with TRBJ2-5; the DNA was not used to check the table's D call, TRBD2. TRBV21-1 is deemed a pseudogene. This CDR3 is 20 amino acids long.

The V call is TRBV18, the J call TRBJ2-3; TRBD1 agrees at 7 bases. Per germline, CDR1 KGHSH and CDR2 LQKENI. Losses at the gene ends were 6 bases for V and 3 bases for J; bases not matched to a gene: 3. The CDR3 has 13 amino acids. Written as DNA, the CDR3 is TGTGCCAGCTCCGGACAGGTTACAGATACGCAGTATTTT. Translating it yields CASSGQVTDTQYF. Full variable domain (rest looked up from reference TRBV18 and TRBJ2-3): NAGVMQNPRHLVRRRGQEARLRCSPMKGHSHVYWYRQLPEEGLKFMVYLQKENIIDESGMPKERFSAEFPKEGPSILRIQQVVRGDSAAYFCASSGQVTDTQYFGPGTRLTVL.